This entry concerns a single T cell receptor beta chain. Its antigen remains undetermined. Base qualities are not at hand, and no much larger clone is one base apart. TCRbeta CDR3 regions were amplified from genomic DNA by means of the immunoSEQ Assay, a bias-controlled multiplex PCR. On the authors' methods: Within the assay, amplification of reference gene primers was used to estimate how many nucleated cells each sample contained. To quantify the absolute abundance of each unique TCRbeta CDR3 rearrangement, sequence reads were collapsed and filtered. Productive Simpson clonality was computed per sample as the square root of Simpson's diversity index over productive rearrangements. TCRdb retrieved this table from immuneACCESS and kept in-frame rearrangements only. Not all clones are present; in checked studies, unresolved V genes account for under half, and no reason is known for the remainder. V, J and clone size derive from that table, while D and trimming were established from the DNA sequence. The sample yields roughly 250,000 clones; approximately 90% were counted once. The top ten hold about 2.1% of the sample.

The sample is drawn from a study of blood T cell repertoires in COVID-19 (dated by TCRdb to 2018 to 2020). For the study in its entirety: Samples from collaborators originated in the United States, Italy and Spain and spanned both the acute and convalescent phases of COVID-19. Nearly every sample came with metadata listing a de-identified subject ID, COVID-19 status, age in years and sex. Where available, HLA class I and class II types were obtained from metadata supplied by the sample provider rather than from assay-based typing. The dataset comprised deeply sampled blood TCRbeta repertoires from subjects exposed to, actively infected with, or recovered from COVID-19. The repertoires were released in a freely available public database intended as a resource for research on the immune response to SARS-CoV-2. The samples were drawn from the first 160 participants of the ongoing ImmuneRACE study and from 1,254 subjects provided by 6 global collaborators. The material from the prospective study consisted of cDNA or gDNA derived from T cells, B-cell-depleted T cells, or PBMCs. The research as a whole found: The amount of clinical and demographic metadata varied by source and participant and was provided uncurated.

Another Seattle source contributed samples from volunteer blood donors who had recovered from COVID-19. Whole blood was collected in K2EDTA tubes by collaborating institutions according to the institutions' own protocols. For TCRbeta analysis, collaborators shipped samples in one of three forms: frozen whole blood, isolated PBMCs, or DNA extracted from either of those sample types. Sequencing was done on a sample of peripheral blood. This TCR came from a woman in her 40s who had recovered from COVID-19.

The CDR3: CASSQSGGGDTQYF. The nucleotide sequence reads TGTGCCAGCAGCCAATCGGGGGGAGGAGATACGCAGTATTTT. The sequence joins TRBV3-1 (or the pseudogene TRBV3-2) to TRBJ2-3, with 7 bases matching TRBD2. Via the germline V gene (reference sequence), CDR1 is LGHDT and CDR2 YNNKEL. V ends up 2 bases short and J 5 bases short, with an unmatched junction base count of 4. The CDR3 sequence holds 14 residues, the cysteine and phenylalanine included. The read is trimmed to its CDR3 DNA, 42 bases read in frame from base 1.